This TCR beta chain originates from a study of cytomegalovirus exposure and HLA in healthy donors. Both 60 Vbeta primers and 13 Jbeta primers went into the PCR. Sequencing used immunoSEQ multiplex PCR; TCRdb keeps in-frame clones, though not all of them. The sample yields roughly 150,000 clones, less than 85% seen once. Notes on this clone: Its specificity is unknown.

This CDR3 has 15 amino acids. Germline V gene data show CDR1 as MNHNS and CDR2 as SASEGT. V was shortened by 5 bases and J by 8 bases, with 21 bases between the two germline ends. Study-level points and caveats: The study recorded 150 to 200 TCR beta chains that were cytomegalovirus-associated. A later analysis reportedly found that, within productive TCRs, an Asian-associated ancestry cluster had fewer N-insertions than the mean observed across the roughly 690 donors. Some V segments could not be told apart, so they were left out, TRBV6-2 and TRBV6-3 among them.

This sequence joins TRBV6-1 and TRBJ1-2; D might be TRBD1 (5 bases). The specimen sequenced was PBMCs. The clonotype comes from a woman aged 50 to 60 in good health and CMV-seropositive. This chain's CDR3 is CASSFAHRGFGGYTF. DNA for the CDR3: TGTGCCAGCAGTTTTGCCCATAGGGGCTTTGGCGGCTACACCTTC.